This T cell receptor beta chain derives from a study of T cell responses to AZD1222 COVID-19 vaccine. The repertoire was sequenced with immunoSEQ multiplex PCR; TCRdb's copy has only in-frame clones and lacks some. The sample consists of about 92,000 clones, just over 85% of them appearing once. V shed 0 bases, J shed 0 bases, and the junction held 6 bases outside the gene matches. Germline assignment: CDR1 SGHRS and CDR2 YFSETQ. The CDR3 contains 18 residues. A word on this clone: Its antigen is unidentified.

Overall study results and limits: Females outnumbered males among donors, who were mostly white British; clonal diversity was possibly underestimated.

The V and J genes are TRBV5-1 and TRBJ2-3; TRBD1 matches 11 bases. This clonotype was obtained from an adult in good health. The sample here was peripheral blood, taken on day 0 of MenACWY control vaccination. The CDR3 loop reads CASSLGRGQGASTDTQYF. The CDR3, as DNA: TGCGCCAGCAGCTTGGGACGCGGACAGGGGGCGAGCACAGATACGCAGTATTTT. Together with reference TRBV5-1 and TRBJ2-3, the CDR3 gives the full variable domain: KAGVTQTPRYLIKTRGQQVTLSCSPISGHRSVSWYQQTPGQGLQFLFEYFSETQRNKGNFPGRFSGRQFSNSRSEMNVSTLELGDSALYLCASSLGRGQGASTDTQYFGPGTRLTVL.